The rows below give T cell receptor beta chains drawn from one sample of a study of human T cells and chemical hapten exposure. TCRdb reprocessed the RACE reads via MiXCR and lists one record per CDR3 protein. The data hold some 180,000 distinct CDR3 sequences, with 20% to 25% observed a single time. Here the sequenced sample was whole blood, taken in connection with sensitization to the hapten diphenylcyclopropenone (DPC). Receptor source: a woman aged 40 to 50 with alopecia areata. Some clones in this sample may be carry-over from other donors' samples. CDR3s include the opening cysteine and the closing phenylalanine or tryptophan.

J,V,CDR3
TRBJ2-1,TRBV28,CASSYRGHSYNEQFF
TRBJ2-5,TRBV28,CASSSGTGSETQYF
TRBJ2-3,TRBV20-1,CSALPRRQGVSDTQYF
TRBJ1-1,TRBV20-1,CSARSEQAFF
TRBJ2-3,TRBV15,CATSSSGGGSTDTQYF
TRBJ2-1,TRBV28,CAGRTSGYNEQFF
TRBJ2-7,TRBV20-1,CSAGTSSTYEQYF
TRBJ1-1,TRBV6-5,CASSINRDITEAFF
TRBJ2-1,TRBV4-3,CASSQDLQGVYNEQFF
TRBJ2-7,TRBV5-1,CASSLSSGYEQYF
TRBJ2-2,TRBV11-2,CASSPISGRAIGELFF
TRBJ1-2,TRBV18,CASSPRRGNDGGYTF
TRBJ2-7,TRBV6-2/TRBV6-3,CASSYGFTGDHEQYF
TRBJ2-1,TRBV20-1,CSARDDERNYNEQFF
TRBJ1-5,TRBV7-8,CASSLGAVQPQHF
TRBJ1-1,TRBV6-5,CASFWTVGTEAFF
TRBJ1-2,TRBV6-6,CASRIGQALGYTF
TRBJ2-7,TRBV5-1,CASSLAWGDEQYF
TRBJ1-2,TRBV6-5,CASSQQTGGGYGYTF
TRBJ2-1,TRBV28,CASSITGTSGINEQFF
TRBJ2-5,TRBV6-2/TRBV6-3,CASSTIGETQYF
TRBJ2-5,TRBV28,CASSFWRTRTGRWGIKTQYF
TRBJ2-1,TRBV14,CASSPLGLAGSYNEQFF
TRBJ2-1,TRBV7-2,CASSLVGTGEQFF
TRBJ1-4,TRBV5-6,CASSFQSRDEKLFF
TRBJ2-5,TRBV28,CASSLSAATKETQYF
TRBJ2-6,TRBV6-4,CASSADRGQPGANVLTF
TRBJ2-3,TRBV20-1,CSAPQGNTDTQYF
TRBJ2-7,TRBV20-1,CSARPDSYEQYF
TRBJ1-2,TRBV4-1,CASSQEGLQGRGYTF
TRBJ2-3,TRBV4-2,CASSQDKGLAGDAPQYF